This TCR beta chain originates from a study of blood T cell repertoires in COVID-19. Overall study: Specimens from acute and convalescent COVID-19 originated in the United States, Italy and Spain. Sources were T cells, B-cell-depleted T cells, or PBMCs; the material itself was cDNA or gDNA.

Original handling: Estimated nucleated cell counts came from reference gene primer amplification. Measured with immunoSEQ multiplex PCR; TCRdb has only the in-frame clones, and not every one. The DNA gave D and trimming, while V, J and clone size come from that table. Among about 150,000 clones listed, roughly nine tenths were seen once. V shed 4 bases and J 5 bases; nucleotides not matched to a gene: 8. Per germline, CDR1 SGHRS and CDR2 YFSETQ. The CDR3 contains 15 residues. The chain recombines TRBV5-1 with TRBJ1-1, with 10 bases identical to TRBD1. The TCR comes from a woman between 65 and 79 years old with acute or convalescent COVID-19. The specimen was peripheral blood. The CDR3 nucleotides are TGCGCCAGCAGCCTAACCGGGACAGGGGTAACTGAAGCTTTCTTT. It encodes CASSLTGTGVTEAFF.